This TCR beta chain is drawn from a study of blood T cells in healthy people across ages. Alongside a J-beta primer mix, a sample-barcoded 5' primer served in a second PCR lasting about 7 to 12 cycles. Each CDR3 protein gets one entry after TCRdb re-called the 5' RACE reads with MiXCR. This table holds about 1.6 million distinct CDR3 sequences, 30% to 35% found once. Germline loops: CDR1 SGHRS, CDR2 YFSETQ. The CDR3 sequence is 13 residues long. In the case of this clonotype: One end of the junction does not line up with germline, which may come from a read error.

This receptor was identified in a woman in her 30s in good health. The specimen sequenced was blood. This chain connects TRBV5-1 to TRBJ2-5; D possibly corresponds to TRBD2 (6 bases). The end of the DNA is better explained by TRBJ2-7, so the J call may be wrong. The CDR3 region is CASSPGLYDEQYF. CDR3 DNA sequence: TGTGCCAGCAGCCCGGGACTTTACGACGAGCAGTACTTC.